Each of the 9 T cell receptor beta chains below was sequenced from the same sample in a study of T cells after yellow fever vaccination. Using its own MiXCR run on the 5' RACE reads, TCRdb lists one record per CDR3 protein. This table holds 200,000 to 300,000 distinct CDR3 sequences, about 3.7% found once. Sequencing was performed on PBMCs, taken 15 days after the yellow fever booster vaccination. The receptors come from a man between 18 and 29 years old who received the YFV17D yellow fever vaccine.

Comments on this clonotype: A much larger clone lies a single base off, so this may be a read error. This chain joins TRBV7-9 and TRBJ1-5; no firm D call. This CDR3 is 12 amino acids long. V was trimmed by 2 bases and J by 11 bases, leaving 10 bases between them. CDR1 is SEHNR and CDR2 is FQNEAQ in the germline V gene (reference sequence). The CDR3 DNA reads TGTGCCAGCAGCTTAAGCGGTTGGTCCCAGCATTTT. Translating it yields CASSLSGWSQHF.

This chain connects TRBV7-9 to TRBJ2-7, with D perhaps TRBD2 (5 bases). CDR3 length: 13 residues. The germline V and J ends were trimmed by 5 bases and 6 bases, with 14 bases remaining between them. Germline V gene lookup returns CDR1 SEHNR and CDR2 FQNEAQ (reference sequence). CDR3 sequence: CASSLQTGVEQYF. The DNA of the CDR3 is TGTGCCAGCAGCCTACAAACCGGGGTCGAGCAGTACTTC. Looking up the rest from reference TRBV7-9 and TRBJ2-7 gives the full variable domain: DTGVSQNPRHKITKRGQNVTFRCDPISEHNRLYWYRQTLGQGPEFLTYFQNEAQLEKSRLLSDRFSAERPKGSFSTLEIQRTEQGDSAMYLCASSLQTGVEQYFGPGTRLTVT.

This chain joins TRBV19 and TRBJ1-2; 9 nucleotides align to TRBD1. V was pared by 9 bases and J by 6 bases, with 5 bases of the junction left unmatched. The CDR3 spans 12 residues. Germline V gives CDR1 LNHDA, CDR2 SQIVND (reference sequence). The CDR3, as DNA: TGTGCCAGACCGACAGGGGGAAATGGCTACACCTTC. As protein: CARPTGGNGYTF.

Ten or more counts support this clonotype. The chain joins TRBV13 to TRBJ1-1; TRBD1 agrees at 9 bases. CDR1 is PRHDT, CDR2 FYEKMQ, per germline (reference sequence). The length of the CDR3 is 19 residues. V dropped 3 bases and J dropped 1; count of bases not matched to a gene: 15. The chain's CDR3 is CASSLPDRGKIGGNTEAFF. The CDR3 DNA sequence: TGTGCCAGCAGCTTGCCGGACAGGGGTAAAATCGGTGGGAACACTGAAGCTTTCTTT.

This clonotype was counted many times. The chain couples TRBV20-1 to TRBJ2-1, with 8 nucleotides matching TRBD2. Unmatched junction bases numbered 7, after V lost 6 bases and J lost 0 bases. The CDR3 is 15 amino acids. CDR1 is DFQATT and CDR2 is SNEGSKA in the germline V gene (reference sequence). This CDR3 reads CSASGGGRSYNEQFF. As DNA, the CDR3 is TGCAGTGCCTCGGGCGGGGGGCGCTCCTACAATGAGCAGTTCTTC.

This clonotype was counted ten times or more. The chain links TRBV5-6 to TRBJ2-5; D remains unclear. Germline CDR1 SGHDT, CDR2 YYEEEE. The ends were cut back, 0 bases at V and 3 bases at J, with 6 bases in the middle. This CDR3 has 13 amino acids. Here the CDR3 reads CASSLDEEETQYF. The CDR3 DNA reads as TGTGCCAGCAGCTTGGATGAGGAAGAGACCCAGTACTTC. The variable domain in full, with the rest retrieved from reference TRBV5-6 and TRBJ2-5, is DAGVTQSPTHLIKTRGQQVTLRCSPKSGHDTVSWYQQALGQGPQFIFQYYEEEERQRGNFPDRFSGHQFPNYSSELNVNALLLGDSALYLCASSLDEEETQYFGPGTRLLVL.

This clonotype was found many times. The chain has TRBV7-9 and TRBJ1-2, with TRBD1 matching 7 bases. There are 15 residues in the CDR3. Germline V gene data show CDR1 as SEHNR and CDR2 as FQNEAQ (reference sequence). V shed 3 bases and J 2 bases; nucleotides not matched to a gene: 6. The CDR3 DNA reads TGTGCCAGCAGCTTTACCAACAGGGGAAACTATGGCTACACCTTC. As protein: CASSFTNRGNYGYTF.

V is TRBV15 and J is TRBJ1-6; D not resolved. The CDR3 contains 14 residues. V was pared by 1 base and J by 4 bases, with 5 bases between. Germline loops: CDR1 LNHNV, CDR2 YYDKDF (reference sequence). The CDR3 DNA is TGTGCCACCAGCAGAGCAGGATATAATTCACCCCTCCACTTT. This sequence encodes CATSRAGYNSPLHF.

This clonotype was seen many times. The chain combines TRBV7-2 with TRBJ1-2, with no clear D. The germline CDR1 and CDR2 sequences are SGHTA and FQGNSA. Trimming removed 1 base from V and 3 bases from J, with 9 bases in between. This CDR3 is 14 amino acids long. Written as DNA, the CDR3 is TGTGCCAGCAGCTTAGTATGGACGGACTATGGCTACACCTTC. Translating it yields CASSLVWTDYGYTF. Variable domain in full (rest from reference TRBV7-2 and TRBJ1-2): GAGVSQSPSNKVTEKGKDVELRCDPISGHTALYWYRQSLGQGLEFLIYFQGNSAPDKSGLPSDRFSAERTGGSVSTLTIQRTQQEDSAVYLCASSLVWTDYGYTFGSGTRLTVV.